Listed below are T cell receptor beta chains from one sample, sequenced in a study of T cell responses to AZD1222 COVID-19 vaccine. The table came from immunoSEQ multiplex PCR; TCRdb's copy has only in-frame clones and leaves some out. Of 95,000 to 110,000 clones in the sample, approximately 91% were seen once. The sample here was peripheral blood, taken on day 0 of AZD1222 vaccination. Every receptor here comes from an adult in good health. The CDR3 runs from the conserved cysteine through the conserved F or W. The D gene is left open where the match is weak. Not every row has a clone size; where given, it reads once, few, many or a size class.

abundance	v_gene	d_gene	j_gene	CDR3aa	CDR3nt
few	TRBV5-4	.	TRBJ1-1	CASRPFSENTEAFF	TGTGCCAGCAGACCTTTCTCAGAGAACACTGAAGCTTTCTTT
.	TRBV7-6	.	TRBJ1-1	CASSLGTLMSNTEAFF	TGTGCCAGCAGCTTAGGGACACTTATGAGTAACACTGAAGCTTTCTTT
.	TRBV27	TRBD2	TRBJ2-3	CASSRRLAGKVGDTQYF	TGTGCCAGCAGTCGTAGACTAGCGGGGAAGGTCGGGGATACGCAGTATTTT
.	TRBV7-3	.	TRBJ1-1	CASRIPPNTEAFF	TGTGCTAGCAGGATTCCCCCGAACACTGAAGCTTTCTTT
.	TRBV9	.	TRBJ1-1	CASSVWMNTEAFF	TGTGCCAGCAGCGTTTGGATGAACACTGAAGCTTTCTTT
.	TRBV2	.	TRBJ1-3	CASRAGNSGNTIYF	TGTGCCAGTCGAGCAGGGAACTCTGGAAACACCATATATTTT
once	TRBV5-6	TRBD1	TRBJ1-5	CASSQGGLTSMSQHF	TGTGCCAGCAGCCAAGGGGGCCTCACGTCGATGTCCCAGCATTTT
.	TRBV19	TRBD1	TRBJ1-6	CASSAVSGQLNSPLHF	TGTGCCAGTAGCGCCGTCTCGGGACAGCTAAATTCACCCCTCCACTTT
.	TRBV5-1	.	TRBJ2-7	CASRPNGGASYEQYF	TGCGCCAGCAGGCCGAACGGGGGAGCATCCTACGAGCAGTACTTC
.	TRBV7-7	TRBD2	TRBJ2-1	CASSLTSGAYNEQFF	TGTGCTAGCAGCCTGACTAGCGGGGCCTACAATGAGCAGTTCTTC
.	TRBV18	TRBD1	TRBJ1-6	CASSPMTGVRSPLHF	TGTGCCAGCTCACCAATGACAGGGGTTCGTTCACCCCTCCACTTT
.	TRBV3-1/TRBV3-2	.	TRBJ2-3	CASSQDLLVGGSPDTQYF	TGTGCCAGCAGCCAAGACCTGCTAGTGGGGGGTTCTCCAGATACGCAGTATTTT
.	TRBV15	.	TRBJ1-3	CATSRDRGFGNTIYF	TGTGCCACCAGCAGAGATCGGGGCTTTGGAAACACCATATATTTT
.	TRBV27	.	TRBJ2-7	CASKKGRGGDTYEQYF	TGTGCCAGTAAGAAGGGAAGGGGGGGCGATACCTACGAGCAGTACTTC
.	TRBV9	.	TRBJ2-1	CASSGVSGGHYNEQFF	TGTGCCAGCAGCGGGGTTAGTGGGGGCCACTACAATGAGCAGTTCTTC
once	TRBV4-1	.	TRBJ2-3	CASSQVGARTDTQYF	TGCGCCAGCAGCCAAGTGGGGGCCCGCACAGATACGCAGTATTTT
.	TRBV6-5	TRBD1	TRBJ1-6	CASSYRQGGNSPLHF	TGTGCCAGCAGTTACAGACAGGGGGGGAATTCACCCCTCCACTTT
once	TRBV7-9	TRBD2	TRBJ2-5	CASSLASGGSETQYF	TGTGCCAGCAGCTTAGCTAGCGGGGGTTCAGAGACCCAGTACTTC
.	TRBV5-1	.	TRBJ1-4	CASSLGTYEKLFF	TGCGCCAGCAGCTTGGGGACGTACGAAAAACTGTTTTTT
.	TRBV19	.	TRBJ2-7	CASSPNSGGPYEQYF	TGTGCCAGTAGTCCCAATAGTGGGGGCCCCTACGAGCAGTACTTC
.	TRBV19	.	TRBJ1-5	CASSIVEGLNQPQHF	TGTGCCAGTAGTATAGTGGAAGGACTTAATCAGCCCCAGCATTTT
.	TRBV10-3	.	TRBJ2-7	CAISYDRTYEQYF	TGTGCCATCAGTTACGACAGAACCTACGAGCAGTACTTC
.	TRBV7-2	.	TRBJ2-1	CASSFTFREQFF	TGTGCCAGCAGCTTTACGTTCCGCGAACAGTTCTTC
.	TRBV30	TRBD1	TRBJ1-4	CAWSVQGAYEKLFF	TGTGCCTGGAGTGTACAGGGGGCTTATGAAAAACTGTTTTTT
.	TRBV7-9	.	TRBJ2-5	CASSSARTVEETQYF	TGTGCCAGCAGCTCGGCCCGGACGGTAGAAGAGACCCAGTACTTC
.	TRBV5-1	.	TRBJ2-7	CASSLVGSQGLSYEQYF	TGCGCCAGCAGCTTGGTGGGTTCACAGGGACTCTCCTACGAGCAGTACTTC
.	TRBV10-3	.	TRBJ2-7	CAISGRGGENYEQYF	TGTGCCATCAGTGGGCGGGGTGGGGAGAATTACGAGCAGTACTTC
.	TRBV10-3	TRBD2	TRBJ2-1	CAISDLGGGANEQFF	TGTGCCATCAGTGATTTGGGCGGGGGGGCCAATGAGCAGTTCTTC
.	TRBV11-2	.	TRBJ1-1	CASSLVPTGEGEAFF	TGTGCCAGCAGCTTAGTCCCCACCGGGGAGGGTGAAGCTTTCTTT
.	TRBV27	.	TRBJ1-5	CASSLSGMGNQPQHF	TGTGCCAGCAGTTTATCAGGGATGGGCAATCAGCCCCAGCATTTT
.	TRBV6-5	.	TRBJ2-1	CASSWADTTLNEQFF	TGTGCCAGCAGTTGGGCGGACACCACCCTCAATGAGCAGTTCTTC
.	TRBV5-1	TRBD2	TRBJ2-1	CASVQSGGVNNEQFF	TGCGCCAGCGTTCAAAGCGGGGGGGTAAACAATGAGCAGTTCTTC
.	TRBV5-6	.	TRBJ1-2	CASSLVISYGYTF	TGTGCCAGCAGCTTGGTGATCAGCTATGGCTACACCTTC
once	TRBV19	.	TRBJ1-1	CASSIDRGVVAEAFF	TGTGCCAGTAGTATAGATAGGGGGGTAGTCGCTGAAGCTTTCTTT
.	TRBV3-1/TRBV3-2	.	TRBJ2-5	CASNRVGRAPQETQYF	TGTGCCAGCAACCGGGTGGGCAGGGCCCCCCAAGAGACCCAGTACTTC
.	TRBV6-5	.	TRBJ2-5	CASRTGETQYF	TGTGCCAGCAGAACGGGGGAGACCCAGTACTTC
.	TRBV12-3/TRBV12-4	.	TRBJ1-2	CAQMRAVGGYTF	TGTGCCCAAATGAGGGCCGTTGGGGGCTACACCTTC
.	TRBV4-1	.	TRBJ2-2	CASSQDTGRNGELFF	TGCGCCAGCAGCCAAGATACAGGGAGGAACGGGGAGCTGTTTTTT
.	TRBV9	TRBD1	TRBJ1-2	CASSASTGGYGYTF	TGTGCCAGCAGCGCCTCGACAGGGGGTTATGGCTACACCTTC
.	TRBV29-1	.	TRBJ2-2	CSVELDLGGELFF	TGCAGCGTTGAACTAGATTTGGGCGGGGAGCTGTTTTTT
.	TRBV5-1	.	TRBJ1-2	CASSLPGTGYYGYTF	TGCGCCAGCAGCTTGCCCGGAACAGGGTACTATGGCTACACCTTC
.	TRBV2	TRBD1	TRBJ2-7	CASSAGTGAYEQYF	TGTGCCAGCAGTGCCGGGACAGGGGCCTACGAGCAGTACTTC
.	TRBV6-5	.	TRBJ2-1	CASSYDWQSNNEQFF	TGTGCCAGCAGTTACGACTGGCAGTCCAACAATGAGCAGTTCTTC